This TCR beta chain appears in the sequencing data of a study of OX40 agonist ivuxolimab in advanced cancers. At the level of the study: Each patient was given ivuxolimab into a vein every 2 weeks, at 0.01 to 10 mg/kg. General study points: CD4+ and CD8+ blood T cells expanded clonally by week 6 at 0.1 to 3.0 mg/kg.

As concerns this clone: Its cognate antigen is unknown.

Sequencing used immunoSEQ multiplex PCR; TCRdb keeps in-frame clones, though not all of them. The sample shows under 150,000 clones, 75% to 90% of them seen only once. Patients with autoimmune history or systemic immunosuppression were excluded. V shed 2 bases and J shed 1 base, with 8 bases lying between them. Germline CDR1 and CDR2: SGHAT and FQNNGV. The CDR3 spans 14 residues. The clonotype originates from an adult with an advanced solid tumor such as melanoma, head and neck, liver or kidney cancer. J is TRBJ1-1 and V is TRBV11-2; no definite D call. Sequenced material: CD4+ or CD8+ T cells sorted from blood, taken in a trial of the OX40 agonist ivuxolimab. This chain's CDR3 is CASSLTRENTEAFF. DNA of the CDR3: TGTGCCAGCAGCTTAACGCGGGAGAACACTGAAGCTTTCTTT.